These 28 T cell receptor beta chains were sequenced from one sample in a study of OX40 agonist ivuxolimab in advanced cancers. Libraries were prepared by immunoSEQ multiplex PCR; TCRdb keeps only in-frame clonotypes and omits some of them. Of roughly 67,000 clones listed, about 91% are singletons. Here the sequenced sample was CD4+ or CD8+ T cells sorted from blood, taken in a trial of the OX40 agonist ivuxolimab. All receptors come from an adult with an advanced solid tumor such as melanoma, head and neck, liver or kidney cancer.

The chain carries TRBV11-3 and TRBJ2-3, with TRBD2 as a possible D gene (5 bases). This CDR3 is 16 amino acids long. Germline V gives CDR1 SGHNT, CDR2 YENEEA. Trimming stripped 2 bases from V and 1 base from J, with 13 bases between. The CDR3 nucleotides read TGTGCCAGCAGCTTAAGAGAGAGGGTACGCACAGATACGCAGTATTTT. This codes for CASSLRERVRTDTQYF.

The sample holds one count of this clone. The V and J genes are TRBV4-3 and TRBJ2-7; TRBD1 is a possible D gene (6 bases). V lost 0 bases to trimming and J lost 4 bases, with 25 bases between them. The length of the CDR3 is 19 residues. Germline V CDR1 and CDR2: LGHNA, YSLEER. CDR3: CASSQDWATGSNRGYEQYF. For the CDR3, the DNA is TGCGCCAGCAGCCAAGACTGGGCGACAGGCTCGAATAGGGGATACGAGCAGTACTTC.

This chain connects TRBV2 to TRBJ2-1, with 8 bases that match TRBD1. The CDR3 runs 17 residues. V dropped 5 bases and J dropped 0; count of bases not matched to a gene: 9. The germline V gene has CDR1 SNHLY and CDR2 FYNNEI. The CDR3 region is CASSSRTGPSSYNEQFF. DNA of the CDR3: TGTGCCAGCAGTTCCCGGACAGGGCCAAGCTCCTACAATGAGCAGTTCTTC. Complete variable domain (other parts from reference TRBV2 and TRBJ2-1): EPEVTQTPSHQVTQMGQEVILRCVPISNHLYFYWYRQILGQKVEFLVSFYNNEISEKSEIFDDQFSVERPDGSNFTLKIRSTKLEDSAMYFCASSSRTGPSSYNEQFFGPGTRLTVL.

The chain employs TRBV13 and TRBJ2-5; D gene unclear. Deletions cut 6 bases from V and 7 bases from J, with 18 bases between. The germline V gene has CDR1 PRHDT and CDR2 FYEKMQ (reference sequence). The CDR3 has 14 amino acids. The CDR3 loop reads CASSSSLVGWTQYF. The CDR3 region has the DNA TGTGCCAGCAGTTCTTCACTGGTTGGATGGACCCAGTACTTC.

The chain has TRBV11-2 and TRBJ1-1; the D is unclear. This CDR3 spans 13 amino acids. Germline-derived CDR1 and CDR2 are SGHAT and FQNNGV. Trimming shortened V by 8 bases and J by 1 base, and 11 bases separated the two germline ends. The CDR3: CASVRWENTEAFF. Written as DNA, the CDR3 is TGTGCCAGCGTAAGATGGGAGAACACTGAAGCTTTCTTT.

On this clone: A read error may account for a junction end that differs from germline. The V and J genes are TRBV11-1 and TRBJ2-3, with TRBD1 identical over 11 bases. The CDR3 consists of 15 residues. The V gene's germline CDR1 is SGHAT and CDR2 FQDESV (reference sequence). For the CDR3, the DNA is TGTGCCAGCAGCTTATGGACAGGGGGCACGGATACGCAGTATTTT. Protein sequence: CASSLWTGGTDTQYF. The variable domain in full, with the rest retrieved from reference TRBV11-1 and TRBJ2-3, is EAEVAQSPRYKITEKSQAVAFWCDPISGHATLYWYRQILGQGPELLVQFQDESVVDDSQLPKDRFSAERLKGVDSTLKIQPAELGDSAMYLCASSLWTGGTDTQYFGPGTRLTVL.

The rearrangement links TRBV4-1 to TRBJ1-4, with a possible D match to TRBD1 (6 bases). Germline V gives CDR1 MGHRA, CDR2 YSYEKL. This CDR3 comprises 15 residues. Trimming removed 3 bases at V and 2 bases at J, with 10 bases between. CDR3 bases: TGCGCCAGCAGCCACTCAGGGGCTACTAATGAAAAACTGTTTTTT. Its protein is CASSHSGATNEKLFF.

The chain couples TRBV15 to TRBJ2-1, with 13 bases lining up with TRBD2. This CDR3 contains 19 residues. With 5 bases clipped from V and 0 bases from J, the junction kept 10 bases outside the gene matches. CDR1 and CDR2 from the germline V gene are LNHNV and YYDKDF (reference sequence). For the CDR3, the DNA is TGTGCCACCAGCCTCCGACTAGCGGGGGGCCCGAGCTCCTACAATGAGCAGTTCTTC. Translated: CATSLRLAGGPSSYNEQFF.

This rearrangement joins TRBV7-6 to TRBJ1-1, with 9 nucleotides matching TRBD1. The CDR3 has 15 residues. After removal of 4 bases from V and 8 bases from J, the junction contained 11 bases not matched to a gene. CDR1 SGHVS and CDR2 FNYEAQ come from the germline V gene. CDR3 protein: CASSWLGTGPPEAFF. The CDR3 DNA follows: TGTGCCAGCAGCTGGTTGGGGACAGGGCCCCCCGAAGCTTTCTTT.

The J gene is TRBJ1-1, the V gene TRBV11-2; possible D gene TRBD1, 5 bases. The CDR3 is 12 residues long. V lost 8 bases, J lost 8 bases, and 15 bases lay in between. Germline V CDR1 and CDR2: SGHAT, FQNNGV. In nucleotides, the CDR3 is TGTGCCAGCTTCGGGTGGGGGGTCGAAGCTTTCTTT. Its protein product is CASFGWGVEAFF. Full variable domain (missing parts from reference TRBV11-2 and TRBJ1-1): EAGVAQSPRYKIIEKRQSVAFWCNPISGHATLYWYQQILGQGPKLLIQFQNNGVVDDSQLPKDRFSAERLKGVDSTLKIQPAKLEDSAVYLCASFGWGVEAFFGQGTRLTVV.

The chain is built from TRBV29-1 and TRBJ1-1, with a weak D call TRBD1 (6 bases). Per the germline V gene, CDR1 is SQVTM and CDR2 is ANQGSEA. The length of the CDR3 is 14 residues. With 5 bases removed from V and 7 bases from J, the gap between germline ends came to 20 bases. This CDR3 is CSVRVINQGFEAFF. CDR3 DNA sequence: TGCAGCGTTCGGGTCATTAATCAGGGGTTTGAAGCTTTCTTT.

The chain uses TRBV7-9 and TRBJ1-3, with D tentatively TRBD1 (5 bases). The ends were cut back, 1 base at V and 0 bases at J, with 7 bases in the middle. The germline V gene has CDR1 SEHNR and CDR2 FQNEAQ (reference sequence). This CDR3 spans 15 amino acids. The CDR3 DNA follows: TGTGCCAGCAGCTTAGACGACAGCTCTGGAAACACCATATATTTT. It specifies CASSLDDSSGNTIYF.

The rearrangement uses TRBV5-6 and TRBJ1-2; weak D call: TRBD1 (5 bases). The CDR3 sequence is 16 residues long. Germline V gives CDR1 SGHDT, CDR2 YYEEEE. Between the trimmed V and J ends, which lost 0 bases and 4 bases, there was a span of 16 bases. The CDR3 loop reads CASSLGTEAGGYGYTF. The CDR3 bases are TGTGCCAGCAGCTTGGGGACTGAGGCGGGGGGCTATGGCTACACCTTC.

The genes are TRBV30 and TRBJ2-7, with 10 positions matching TRBD1. V was clipped by 1 base and J by 5 bases; unmatched bases: 8. The CDR3 is 15 residues long. Germline V CDR1 and CDR2: GTSNPN, SVGIG (reference sequence). CDR3 in amino acids: CAWSDAGTGAHEQYF. The CDR3 nucleotides are TGTGCCTGGAGTGATGCCGGGACAGGGGCCCACGAGCAGTACTTC.

This chain connects TRBV4-1 to TRBJ2-5, with TRBD2 matching 7 bases. This CDR3 comprises 16 residues. Per germline, CDR1 MGHRA and CDR2 YSYEKL. J lost 0 bases, V lost 4 bases, and 8 bases had no gene match. The CDR3 DNA reads as TGCGCCAGCAGCCCCGACTCCCTAGCGGACCAAGAGACCCAGTACTTC. Its translation is CASSPDSLADQETQYF.

The genes are TRBV27 and TRBJ2-1; TRBD2 matches 11 bases. V shed 1 base and J 7 bases; nucleotides not matched to a gene: 6. Germline V lookup: CDR1 MNHEY, CDR2 SMNVEV (reference sequence). The CDR3 consists of 16 residues. This CDR3 reads CASSLLAGGVWNEQFF. In nucleotides, the CDR3 is TGTGCCAGCAGTTTATTAGCGGGGGGGGTGTGGAATGAGCAGTTCTTC.

The V and J genes are TRBV6-5 and TRBJ2-7, with D unresolved. Germline V gene lookup returns CDR1 MNHEY and CDR2 SVGAGI. Trimming removed 8 bases from V and 0 bases from J, with 11 bases in between. The CDR3 totals 13 residues. In nucleotides, the CDR3 is TGTGCCAGCGCGTGGGCCTCCTCCTACGAGCAGTACTTC. It specifies CASAWASSYEQYF.

The chain employs TRBV27 and TRBJ2-1; 7 bases are shared with TRBD1. Germline CDR1 is MNHEY and CDR2 is SMNVEV (reference sequence). The CDR3 runs to 17 residues. With V trimmed by 4 bases and J by 3 bases, 12 bases remained unmatched. CDR3 nucleotides: TGTGCCAGCAGTTCACTTTTAGACAGGGTGTTCTACAATGAGCAGTTCTTC. Protein product: CASSSLLDRVFYNEQFF.

The count of this clone is one. The rearrangement uses TRBV5-4 and TRBJ2-3; the match to TRBD2 covers 11 bases. Trimming removed 4 bases from V and 2 bases from J; junction bases left unmatched: 9. The germline gives CDR1 SGHNT, CDR2 YYREEE (reference sequence). CDR3 length: 17 residues. This chain's CDR3 is CASSTTSGGVHTDTQYF. The CDR3 DNA sequence: TGTGCCAGCAGCACTACTAGCGGGGGAGTGCACACAGATACGCAGTATTTT.

V gene TRBV6-5 combines with J gene TRBJ2-7, with D tentatively TRBD2 (6 bases). V lost 6 bases to trimming and J lost 5 bases, with 8 bases between them. The CDR3 is made up of 11 amino acids. From germline, CDR1 is MNHEY and CDR2 SVGAGI. The CDR3 here is CASRWGDEQYF. CDR3 sequence (DNA): TGTGCCAGCAGATGGGGGGACGAGCAGTACTTC.

The gene calls are TRBV9 and TRBJ2-1; TRBD2 matches 10 bases. V lost 3 bases, J lost 3 bases, and 3 bases stayed unmatched. This CDR3 is 15 amino acids long. Germline CDR1 is SGDLS and CDR2 is YYNGEE. For the CDR3, the DNA is TGTGCCAGCAGCGCTAGCGGGGGTTACTACAATGAGCAGTTCTTC. It specifies CASSASGGYYNEQFF.

J is TRBJ2-1 and V is TRBV15; no reliable D call. The CDR3 consists of 11 residues. In germline, CDR1 is LNHNV, CDR2 YYDKDF (reference sequence). The V end was cut by 6 bases, the J end by 3 bases, with 3 bases between. The CDR3 region is CATRSYNEQFF. The CDR3 DNA is TGTGCCACCAGGAGCTACAATGAGCAGTTCTTC.

The V and J genes are TRBV11-2 and TRBJ1-2, with 9 positions matching TRBD1. The CDR3 is made up of 16 amino acids. Looked up from germline, CDR1 is SGHAT and CDR2 is FQNNGV. Trimming at V came to 3 bases and at J to 2 bases, leaving 7 bases not matched to a gene. The CDR3 protein is CASSLGRQGGNYGYTF. As DNA, the CDR3 is TGTGCCAGCAGCTTGGGTCGACAGGGGGGAAACTATGGCTACACCTTC.

The genes are TRBV27 and TRBJ1-4; D not certain. V was pared by 3 bases and J by 5 bases, with 10 bases between. Germline V gene lookup returns CDR1 MNHEY and CDR2 SMNVEV (reference sequence). CDR3 length equals 14 residues. The CDR3 loop is CASSLNLGNEKLFF. The CDR3 DNA reads as TGTGCCAGCAGTTTGAATCTAGGGAATGAAAAACTGTTTTTT.

The genes are TRBV13 and TRBJ2-7, with 9 bases lining up with TRBD2. The V gene end was trimmed by 5 bases and the J gene end by 5 bases; junction bases not matched to a gene: 13. Germline lookup yields CDR1 PRHDT and CDR2 FYEKMQ (reference sequence). The CDR3 is 16 amino acids. The chain's CDR3 is CASSPRGAGGSDEQYF. The DNA for the CDR3 is TGTGCCAGCAGCCCCCGGGGAGCGGGAGGTAGCGACGAGCAGTACTTC.

The genes are TRBV19 and TRBJ2-1; no clear D gene. CDR1 is LNHDA and CDR2 is SQIVND in the germline V gene (reference sequence). This CDR3 spans 15 amino acids. V was pared by 3 bases and J by 5 bases, with 14 bases between. The CDR3 region is CASSIVGLPNNEQFF. The CDR3, as DNA: TGTGCCAGTAGTATCGTAGGGCTACCAAACAATGAGCAGTTCTTC.

CDR3 bases: TGTGCCATCAGTGAGTCCGCCAGGGGGCAGGACGAGCAGTACTTC. Translating gives CAISESARGQDEQYF. The chain combines TRBV10-3 with TRBJ2-7, with 8 bases matching TRBD1. The CDR3 spans 15 residues. From germline, CDR1 is ENHRY and CDR2 SYGVKD. Trimming cost V 0 bases and J 5 bases; bases outside gene matches: 6.

The chain carries TRBV30 and TRBJ2-3, with 8 bases identical to TRBD2. The germline gives CDR1 GTSNPN, CDR2 SVGIG (reference sequence). This CDR3 region has 16 residues. The J segment lost 4 bases and the V segment lost 0 bases, leaving 9 bases of the junction unmatched. The CDR3 region is CAWSVLGLAVADTQYF. The CDR3 DNA reads TGTGCCTGGAGTGTTTTAGGACTAGCTGTCGCAGATACGCAGTATTTT.